This T cell receptor (beta chain) derives from a study of blood T cell repertoires in COVID-19. As for the study in general: COVID-19 samples from acute and convalescent phases originated in the United States, Italy and Spain. Sources were T cells, B-cell-depleted T cells, or PBMCs; the material itself was cDNA or gDNA.

Assay: immunoSEQ multiplex PCR; the TCRdb copy retains only in-frame clones and omits some. The profile shows over 30,000 clones, around 86% of them singletons. J was trimmed by 4 bases and V by 5 bases; bases with no gene match: 5. Germline CDR1 is PRHDT and CDR2 is FYEKMQ (reference sequence). The CDR3 loop spans 15 amino acids. This clonotype was sampled from a woman aged 55 to 70 with active COVID-19. This chain joins TRBV13 and TRBJ2-4; TRBD1 agrees at 10 bases. Sequencing used peripheral blood. CDR3 loop: CASSQRGQGKNIQYF. The CDR3 bases are TGTGCCAGCAGCCAGAGGGGACAGGGGAAAAACATTCAGTACTTC.